The T cell receptor beta chain under discussion was sequenced for a study of shared clonotypes between healthy human individuals. On the study more broadly: Every donor yielded three CD4 naive, three CD4 memory, two CD8 naive and one CD8 memory plate.

Remarks on this clone: Its antigen is not identified.

Findings and caveats of the study: There were few donors, and this limited the genetic and exposure-history diversity represented. A reduction in generation probabilities was seen for non-shared clonotypes relative to those shared by all four donors.

Naive CD8 cells lacked CD45RO and underwent positive selection for CCR7, leaving out terminally differentiated effector memory CD45RA+ cells. This table comes from immunoSEQ multiplex PCR, and its TCRdb copy is limited to in-frame clones, with some not included. The data contain under 2,000,000 clones, about 95% of them singletons. The sequencing input was naive CD8+ T cells sorted from blood. The origin of this receptor is a man younger than 35 in good health.

CDR3 sequence (DNA): TGCGCCAGCAGCCCCGAACCTAGTCAGCCCCAGCATTTT. Protein product: CASSPEPSQPQHF. V and J are TRBV4-1 and TRBJ1-5; D gene uncertain. V lost 4 bases to trimming and J lost 6 bases, with 10 bases between them. CDR3 length equals 13 residues. Germline V gene data show CDR1 as MGHRA and CDR2 as YSYEKL.